The next 11 T cell receptor beta chains were all read from a single sample in a study of OX40 agonist ivuxolimab in advanced cancers. Clones were read by immunoSEQ multiplex PCR, and TCRdb kept only the in-frame ones, dropping some. The sample consists of fewer than 60,000 clones, over 80% of them appearing once. Sample: CD4+ or CD8+ T cells sorted from blood, taken in a trial of the OX40 agonist ivuxolimab. All receptors come from an adult with an advanced solid tumor such as melanoma, head and neck, liver or kidney cancer.

The chain employs TRBV5-6 and TRBJ2-1, with TRBD2 identical over 9 bases. CDR3 size: 14 residues. CDR1 SGHDT and CDR2 YYEEEE come from the germline V gene. V shed 1 base and J 8 bases; nucleotides not matched to a gene: 4. The DNA of the CDR3 is TGTGCCAGCAGCTTGTGGCGGGAGGGCGATGAGCAGTTCTTC. This sequence encodes CASSLWREGDEQFF.

V is TRBV6-1 and J is TRBJ2-2; D is tentatively TRBD1 or TRBD2 (6 bases each). From germline, CDR1 is MNHNS and CDR2 SASEGT. This CDR3 is 16 amino acids long. V lost 6 bases to trimming and J lost 8 bases, with 22 bases between them. In DNA, the CDR3 is TGTGCCAGCAGGGAAACAGGGACTGGGGTTGGGGGGGAGCTGTTTTTT. Its translation: CASRETGTGVGGELFF.

V gene TRBV5-1 combines with J gene TRBJ2-3; 8 bases are shared with TRBD2. The V and J ends lost 0 bases and 2 bases, in that order; junction bases with no gene match: 5. In germline, CDR1 is SGHRS, CDR2 YFSETQ. There are 16 residues in the CDR3. The CDR3 region is CASSLGTSGNTDTQYF. The CDR3 coding sequence is TGCGCCAGCAGCTTGGGAACTAGCGGAAACACAGATACGCAGTATTTT.

This sequence joins TRBV29-1 and TRBJ1-2; no clear D gene. The CDR3 totals 15 residues. Per the germline V gene, CDR1 is SQVTM and CDR2 is ANQGSEA. Between the trimmed V and J ends, which lost 4 bases and 0 bases, there was a span of 15 bases. The CDR3 sequence: CSVGEGRTTNYGYTF. In DNA form, the CDR3 reads TGCAGCGTTGGTGAAGGGAGAACTACTAACTATGGCTACACCTTC.

Remarks on this clone: Distinct nucleotide sequences in the sample also encode this CDR3. This rearrangement joins TRBV5-6 to TRBJ1-2, with D tentatively TRBD1 (5 bases). The V end was cut by 0 bases, the J end by 1 base, with 13 bases between. Germline-derived CDR1 and CDR2 are SGHDT and YYEEEE. The CDR3 covers 16 residues. This CDR3 is CASSLVGTGGNYGYTF. The CDR3 DNA is TGTGCCAGCAGCTTGGTTGGAACAGGCGGTAACTATGGCTACACCTTC.

This clone was seen only a few times. The rearrangement joins TRBV10-2 to TRBJ1-1; possible D gene TRBD1, 5 bases. The V gene lost 10 bases and the J gene lost 5 bases, with 14 bases spanning the gap. The germline CDR1 and CDR2 sequences are WSHSY and SAAADI. The CDR3 runs 12 residues. The chain's CDR3 is CATHGAGTEAFF. The CDR3 DNA follows: TGCGCCACCCACGGAGCAGGGACTGAAGCTTTCTTT.

In this sample, this clone turned up once. The chain employs TRBV13 and TRBJ1-4; D gene unclear. From germline, CDR1 is PRHDT and CDR2 FYEKMQ (reference sequence). V lost 6 bases to trimming and J lost 7 bases, with 24 bases between them. The CDR3 is 17 residues long. The CDR3 DNA follows: TGTGCCAGCAGTCTATATACCCCCGGCTCCCTGGGTGAAAAACTGTTTTTT. It yields the protein CASSLYTPGSLGEKLFF.

The sample holds a few counts of this clone. The chain couples TRBV5-6 to TRBJ1-1, with D unclear. The CDR3 totals 11 residues. Trimming left V 3 bases short and J 4 bases short, with 4 bases between. Germline values: CDR1 SGHDT, CDR2 YYEEEE. This CDR3 reads CASSWRTEAFF. CDR3 in DNA: TGTGCCAGCAGCTGGCGCACTGAAGCTTTCTTT.

The chain joins TRBV28 to TRBJ2-1; a possible D gene is TRBD2 (7 bases). Germline loops: CDR1 MDHEN, CDR2 SYDVKM. The CDR3 consists of 13 residues. V lost 6 bases to trimming and J lost 9 bases, with 15 bases between them. The CDR3 sequence is CASREGGPGEQFF. The CDR3 region has the DNA TGTGCCAGCAGAGAGGGGGGGCCCGGTGAGCAGTTCTTC.

The chain uses TRBV19 and TRBJ1-3; D gene unclear. Trimming took 10 bases from V and 4 from J, leaving 14 bases between them. The germline V gene has CDR1 LNHDA and CDR2 SQIVND (reference sequence). CDR3 length: 13 amino acids. The CDR3 sequence is CATQQLGGNTIYF. The CDR3 bases are TGTGCCACCCAACAGCTCGGGGGAAACACCATATATTTT.

The gene calls are TRBV28 and TRBJ1-1, with TRBD1 matching 9 bases. The CDR3 runs 14 residues. After removal of 6 bases from V and 5 bases from J, the junction contained 7 bases not matched to a gene. Germline V gives CDR1 MDHEN, CDR2 SYDVKM. The CDR3 bases are TGTGCCAGCAGGTTTGGGACAGGGATTACTGAAGCTTTCTTT. This codes for CASRFGTGITEAFF.